The 12 T cell receptor beta chains reported below all come from one sample, sequenced in a study of identical twins. Via MiXCR, TCRdb re-called the 5' RACE reads, giving one row per CDR3 protein. Altogether around 1.7 million distinct CDR3 sequences are present, about 31% being singletons, with the ten largest covering over 0.25%. The specimen sequenced was cord blood. The receptors were sampled from a newborn girl in good health.

The CDR3 loop reads CASSYTLGRNTEAFF. The CDR3 coding sequence is TGTGCCAGCAGTTACACCCTCGGACGGAACACTGAAGCTTTCTTT. The chain carries TRBV6-6 and TRBJ1-1; D ambiguous. V was cut by 2 bases and J by 1 base, with 11 bases left in between. The germline V gene encodes CDR1 MNHNY and CDR2 SVGAGI (reference sequence). The CDR3 is made up of 15 amino acids.

V gene TRBV20-1 combines with J gene TRBJ1-5, with D unclear. The germline V gene has CDR1 DFQATT and CDR2 SNEGSKA (reference sequence). V lost 4 bases and J 4 bases, leaving 11 bases between the germline ends. The CDR3 has 13 amino acids. CDR3 sequence: CSAIETANQPQHF. In DNA, the CDR3 is TGCAGTGCTATTGAGACGGCAAATCAGCCCCAGCATTTT.

The table lists this clonotype with a few counts. This chain joins TRBV2 and TRBJ2-7; tentatively, D is TRBD1 or TRBD2 (5 bases each). The V end was cut by 7 bases, the J end by 1 base, with 11 bases between. The germline V gene encodes CDR1 SNHLY and CDR2 FYNNEI. The CDR3 covers 13 residues. This CDR3 reads CASTRDGSYEQYF. CDR3 nucleotide sequence: TGTGCCAGCACCCGGGACGGTTCCTACGAGCAGTACTTC.

The V gene is TRBV7-2, the J gene TRBJ2-5; 7 bases fit TRBD2. The DNA end favors TRBJ2-7, so the J call may be wrong. Germline values: CDR1 SGHTA, CDR2 FQGNSA. The CDR3 is 15 amino acids. The CDR3 nucleotides read TGTGCCAGCAGCGCTACACCCGGGACTAAAGCCGAGCAGTACTTC. Translating it yields CASSATPGTKAEQYF.

The chain employs TRBV28 and TRBJ2-2; no firm D call. V lost 1 base to trimming and J lost 3 bases, with 9 bases between them. The length of the CDR3 is 15 residues. From germline, CDR1 is MDHEN and CDR2 SYDVKM. CDR3 region: CASSLLQAHTGELFF. The CDR3, as DNA: TGTGCCAGCAGTTTATTGCAGGCACACACCGGGGAGCTGTTTTTT. Using reference TRBV28 and TRBJ2-2 for the parts outside the CDR3, the full variable domain is DVKVTQSSRYLVKRTGEKVFLECVQDMDHENMFWYRQDPGLGLRLIYFSYDVKMKEKGDIPEGYSVSREKKERFSLILESASTNQTSMYLCASSLLQAHTGELFFGEGSRLTVL.

As for this clonotype: This may come from a read error, since a much larger clone is one base off. The J gene is TRBJ2-3, the V gene TRBV4-2, with TRBD2 matching 10 bases. The CDR3 is 17 residues long. Germline loops: CDR1 LGHNA, CDR2 YNFKEQ. V lost 1 base, J lost 4 bases, and 8 bases stayed unmatched. CDR3 sequence reads: CASSQGGLAGVADTQYF. The CDR3 DNA is TGTGCCAGCAGCCAAGGTGGGCTAGCGGGGGTAGCAGATACGCAGTATTTT.

V usage is TRBV6-5 and J usage is TRBJ1-5, with TRBD1 identical over 10 bases. CDR1 is MNHEY and CDR2 is SVGAGI in the germline V gene. CDR3 length: 18 residues. The junction had 15 bases not matched to a gene; V was cut back by 4 bases and J by 6 bases. CDR3 residues: CASSSTGRQGARIQPQHF. Written as DNA, the CDR3 is TGTGCCAGCAGTTCCACCGGTCGACAGGGGGCAAGAATTCAGCCCCAGCATTTT.

This clonotype was recorded a few times. In DNA, the CDR3 is TGTGCCAGCAGTTACCGCAGGGGGCTCTCCTACGAGCAGTACTTC. Translation gives CASSYRRGLSYEQYF. V usage is TRBV6-5 and J usage is TRBJ2-7; 8 bases match TRBD1. V lost 2 bases to trimming and J lost 0 bases; unmatched junction nucleotides: 3. The CDR3 runs 15 residues. Per the germline V gene, CDR1 is MNHEY and CDR2 is SVGAGI.

The V call is TRBV7-2, the J call TRBJ1-4; 10 positions agree with TRBD1. Trimming at V came to 6 bases and at J to 5 bases, leaving 6 bases not matched to a gene. There are 15 residues in the CDR3. In germline, CDR1 is SGHTA, CDR2 FQGNSA. The CDR3 region is CASRSPGQGNEKLFF. The CDR3, as DNA: TGTGCCAGCAGATCCCCGGGACAGGGGAATGAAAAACTGTTTTTT. The variable domain in full, with the rest retrieved from reference TRBV7-2 and TRBJ1-4, is GAGVSQSPSNKVTEKGKDVELRCDPISGHTALYWYRQSLGQGLEFLIYFQGNSAPDKSGLPSDRFSAERTGGSVSTLTIQRTQQEDSAVYLCASRSPGQGNEKLFFGSGTQLSVL.

CDR3 loop: CSTTPGTGGYEQYF. CDR3 sequence (DNA): TGCAGTACAACCCCCGGGACAGGGGGGTACGAGCAGTACTTC. The V call is TRBV20-1, the J call TRBJ2-7, with 11 bases identical to TRBD1. This CDR3 is 14 amino acids long. Trimming at V came to 8 bases and at J to 4 bases, leaving 10 bases not matched to a gene. Germline CDR1 DFQATT, CDR2 SNEGSKA (reference sequence).

This clonotype came up a few times. V gene TRBV6-2 or TRBV6-3 combines with J gene TRBJ2-3, with D tentatively TRBD1 (6 bases). The ends were cut back, 8 bases at V and 0 bases at J, with 15 bases in the middle. Germline-derived CDR1 and CDR2 are MNHEY and SVGEGT. The CDR3 has 15 residues. DNA of the CDR3: TGTGCCAGCGGTCCCCGGGACACTAGCACAGATACGCAGTATTTT. It encodes CASGPRDTSTDTQYF.

This sequence joins TRBV2 and TRBJ1-4, with D uncertain. Germline CDR1 and CDR2: SNHLY and FYNNEI. The CDR3 has 11 residues. V gave up 8 bases and J gave up 4 bases, with 5 bases separating them. The DNA of the CDR3 is TGTGCCAGCCTTAATAATGAAAAACTGTTTTTT. This codes for CASLNNEKLFF.